This is a list of T cell receptor beta chains from one sample in a study of blood T cell repertoires in COVID-19. Sequencing used immunoSEQ multiplex PCR; TCRdb keeps in-frame clones, though not all of them. The sample shows some 220,000 clones, roughly four fifths of them seen only once. Sequenced: peripheral blood. Every receptor here comes from a woman aged 70-85 years with COVID-19, enrolled during active disease. Each CDR3 is given with its conserved first and last residue. A D gene is named only where the DNA matches it firmly. Clone size is stated in some rows and not others, as once, few, many or a class when expanded.

>-|TRBJ2-2|-|TRBV30
CAWSSGSGRAGELFF
TGTGCCTGGAGCTCGGGATCCGGGAGAGCCGGGGAGCTGTTTTTT
>TRBD2|TRBJ2-3|few|TRBV24-1
CATSDVAGASTDTQYF
TGTGCCACCAGTGATGTTGCGGGAGCGAGCACAGATACGCAGTATTTT
>-|TRBJ1-5|-|TRBV18
CASSPGTGDNQPQHF
TGTGCCAGCTCACCCGGCACAGGAGATAATCAGCCCCAGCATTTT
>TRBD1|TRBJ1-6|once|TRBV6-6
CASSLQGVSSYNSPLHF
TGTGCCAGCAGTCTCCAGGGGGTGAGCTCCTATAATTCACCCCTCCACTTT
>TRBD1|TRBJ1-5|-|TRBV5-1
CASSLEGQENQPQHF
TGCGCCAGCAGCTTGGAGGGACAGGAAAATCAGCCCCAGCATTTT
>-|TRBJ2-7|few|TRBV5-6
CASSSHILGYRDEQYF
TGTGCCAGCAGCTCACACATCCTAGGATACCGTGACGAGCAGTACTTC
>-|TRBJ1-5|once|TRBV6-1
CASSVSRGAGNQPQHF
TGTGCCAGCAGTGTTTCTAGGGGCGCGGGCAATCAGCCCCAGCATTTT
>-|TRBJ1-5|-|TRBV7-2
CASSPRAGRGDQPQHF
TGTGCCAGCAGCCCCAGGGCCGGGAGAGGGGATCAGCCCCAGCATTTT
>-|TRBJ2-7|-|TRBV15
CATSRGEGRYEQYF
TGTGCCACCAGCAGAGGAGAAGGGAGGTACGAGCAGTACTTC
>-|TRBJ1-1|-|TRBV6-5
CASSYQRGTEAFF
TGTGCCAGCAGTTACCAAAGGGGAACTGAAGCTTTCTTT
>TRBD2|TRBJ2-1|-|TRBV4-3
CASSQAGRAGDEQFF
TGCGCCAGCAGCCAAGCCGGGAGGGCTGGGGATGAGCAGTTCTTC
>TRBD1|TRBJ1-2|-|TRBV4-1
CASSRDRVGNGYTF
TGCGCCAGCAGCCGGGACAGGGTGGGTAATGGCTACACCTTC